The 32 T cell receptor beta chains listed next were all sequenced from one sample in a study of human versus mouse CDR3 diversity and MHC coevolution. Here immunoSEQ multiplex PCR was the method, and the copy in TCRdb shows in-frame clones only, minus some. Of more than 60,000 clones listed, around 90% were seen once; the top ten hold less than 0.19%. Material for sequencing was naive CD4+ T cells from blood. Sample subset: CD45RO-negative CD62L-positive naive CD4 T cells. All receptors derive from a person between 25 and 70 years old in good health.

The gene calls are TRBV25-1 and TRBJ1-5; D is unresolved. The CDR3 is 15 amino acids. V lost 7 bases, J lost 5 bases, and 18 bases lay in between. The germline V gene has CDR1 MGHDK and CDR2 SYGVNS. The CDR3 reads CASTPPRREDQPQHF. In DNA, the CDR3 is TGTGCCAGCACTCCCCCGAGGAGGGAGGATCAGCCCCAGCATTTT.

The chain recombines TRBV6-1 with TRBJ2-7; D gene ambiguous. The CDR3 runs 14 residues. Per the germline V gene, CDR1 is MNHNS and CDR2 is SASEGT. V was shortened by 6 bases and J by 0 bases, with 12 bases between the two germline ends. For the CDR3, the DNA is TGTGCCAGCAGCTTAGAGATACCCTCCTACGAGCAGTACTTC. This gives the protein CASSLEIPSYEQYF.

This chain links TRBV5-1 with TRBJ2-7; 9 nucleotides align to TRBD2. The CDR3 is 17 amino acids. The germline V gene encodes CDR1 SGHRS and CDR2 YFSETQ. Losses at the gene ends were 2 bases for V and 3 bases for J; bases not matched to a gene: 12. CDR3 protein: CASSFFASSGTYYEQYF. For the CDR3, the DNA is TGCGCCAGCAGCTTCTTTGCGTCTAGCGGGACCTACTACGAGCAGTACTTC.

In this sample, this clone turned up once. The chain uses TRBV2 and TRBJ2-2; perhaps TRBD1 as D (6 bases). CDR3 length equals 15 residues. Trimming removed 6 bases from V and 6 bases from J, with 17 bases in between. Germline V CDR1 and CDR2: SNHLY, FYNNEI. CDR3 amino acids: CASRPTGSGAGELFF. Written as DNA, the CDR3 is TGTGCCAGCAGGCCAACAGGGTCAGGGGCCGGGGAGCTGTTTTTT.

This rearrangement joins TRBV19 to TRBJ2-3, with 11 bases matching TRBD2. Per the germline V gene, CDR1 is LNHDA and CDR2 is SQIVND (reference sequence). V gave up 5 bases and J gave up 3 bases; unmatched junction bases: 7. This CDR3 comprises 16 residues. The CDR3 sequence: CASSHPRLAGTDTQYF. Here the CDR3 DNA reads TGTGCCAGTAGTCACCCCCGACTAGCGGGAACAGATACGCAGTATTTT.

This clone was seen a handful of times. The gene calls are TRBV5-4 and TRBJ1-3, with no clear D. The CDR3 extends over 15 amino acids. CDR1 is SGHNT and CDR2 is YYREEE in the germline V gene (reference sequence). V lost 0 bases, J lost 2 bases, and 9 bases lay in between. CDR3 loop: CASSLAGMPGNTIYF. CDR3 DNA: TGTGCCAGCAGCTTGGCCGGTATGCCTGGAAACACCATATATTTT.

This chain uses TRBV5-4 with TRBJ2-7; 8 nucleotides align to TRBD1. Germline-derived CDR1 and CDR2 are SGHNT and YYREEE (reference sequence). Trimming at V came to 3 bases and at J to 2 bases, leaving 7 bases not matched to a gene. The length of the CDR3 is 15 residues. This chain's CDR3 is CASSSIGTGAYEQYF. The CDR3 DNA follows: TGTGCCAGCAGCTCGATAGGGACAGGTGCCTACGAGCAGTACTTC.

This clone showed up just once. The chain joins TRBV4-1 to TRBJ2-3; 16 nucleotides line up with TRBD2. The CDR3 contains 18 residues. V was pared by 3 bases and J by 1 base, with 4 bases of the junction left unmatched. Germline V gene data show CDR1 as MGHRA and CDR2 as YSYEKL. CDR3 sequence (DNA): TGCGCCAGCAGCCAGGGACTAGCGGGGGGGCCTGGCACAGATACGCAGTATTTT. Its translation is CASSQGLAGGPGTDTQYF.

The chain recombines TRBV7-9 with TRBJ2-5; 7 nucleotides line up with TRBD1. Germline-derived CDR1 and CDR2 are SEHNR and FQNEAQ (reference sequence). V shed 5 bases, J shed 5 bases, and the junction held 11 bases outside the gene matches. This CDR3 is built from 15 residues. CDR3 region: CASSGTGQLRETQYF. The CDR3 bases are TGTGCCAGCAGCGGTACGGGACAGCTTCGGGAGACCCAGTACTTC.

V is TRBV6-5 and J is TRBJ1-5; D perhaps matches TRBD1 (6 bases). Trimming left V 6 bases short and J 4 bases short, with 16 bases between. The CDR3 sequence is 15 residues long. The germline V gene encodes CDR1 MNHEY and CDR2 SVGAGI. CDR3 bases: TGTGCCAGCAGGATAAACAGGGATTTGAATCAGCCCCAGCATTTT. Translating gives CASRINRDLNQPQHF.

The gene calls are TRBV2 and TRBJ1-5; the D is unclear. CDR1 and CDR2 (germline): SNHLY, FYNNEI. V lost 2 bases, J lost 5 bases, and 7 bases lay in between. The CDR3 has 13 residues. Written as DNA, the CDR3 is TGTGCCAGCAGTGAAATCCGGGATCAGCCCCAGCATTTT. This translates into CASSEIRDQPQHF.

This chain links TRBV7-9 with TRBJ2-3; 9 bases line up with TRBD2. V dropped 6 bases and J dropped 0; count of bases not matched to a gene: 7. The length of the CDR3 is 16 residues. Germline V gene lookup returns CDR1 SEHNR and CDR2 FQNEAQ (reference sequence). CDR3: CASSFRLAASTDTQYF. CDR3 sequence (DNA): TGTGCCAGCAGTTTTAGACTAGCGGCTAGCACAGATACGCAGTATTTT.

The V call is TRBV6-5, the J call TRBJ1-1; D perhaps matches TRBD1 (6 bases). Per germline, CDR1 MNHEY and CDR2 SVGAGI. Trimming took off 10 bases at V and 5 bases at J, with 17 bases between the two ends. CDR3 length equals 13 residues. CDR3 sequence reads: CAISDRSRTEAFF. The CDR3 DNA sequence: TGTGCCATTTCCGACAGGTCGAGGACTGAAGCTTTCTTT.

In regard to this clone: The germline gene is not matched at one end of the junction; a read error may be the cause. CDR3: CASRTGLNLPNF. The CDR3 nucleotides are TGTGCCAGCAGGACGGGACTGAACTTGCCCAATTTC. V usage is TRBV2 and J usage is TRBJ2-7; the D gene is possibly TRBD2 (6 bases). The CDR3 extends over 12 amino acids. Germline V CDR1 and CDR2: SNHLY, FYNNEI.

The chain is built from TRBV5-6 and TRBJ2-3; unclear D gene. From germline, CDR1 is SGHDT and CDR2 YYEEEE. V shed 2 bases and J shed 0 bases, with 13 bases lying between them. This CDR3 is built from 16 residues. CDR3 in DNA: TGTGCCAGCAGCTTTTTTGGCGGTCCTAGCACAGATACGCAGTATTTT. It encodes CASSFFGGPSTDTQYF.

The gene calls are TRBV30 and TRBJ1-4; TRBD1 agrees at 9 bases. Per germline, CDR1 GTSNPN and CDR2 SVGIG (reference sequence). The length of the CDR3 is 15 residues. V lost 2 bases to trimming and J lost 7 bases; unmatched junction nucleotides: 8. DNA for the CDR3: TGTGCCTGGAGTAGGGGACAGGGAAAACGTGAAAAACTGTTTTTT. Encoded protein: CAWSRGQGKREKLFF.

This chain joins TRBV6-5 and TRBJ1-1; TRBD1 matches 7 bases. CDR1 and CDR2 (germline): MNHEY, SVGAGI. With 6 bases clipped from V and 4 bases from J, the junction kept 5 bases outside the gene matches. This CDR3 spans 13 amino acids. The CDR3 DNA sequence: TGTGCCAGCAGAGGGACAGTGGTCACTGAAGCTTTCTTT. Translated: CASRGTVVTEAFF.

The rearrangement joins TRBV6-1 to TRBJ2-7; 9 positions agree with TRBD1. V lost 4 bases and J lost 1; bases outside the gene matches: 2. There are 14 residues in the CDR3. CDR1 MNHNS and CDR2 SASEGT come from the germline V gene. The CDR3 DNA follows: TGTGCCAGCAGTGTGGGGACAGGGTCCTACGAGCAGTACTTC. Translating gives CASSVGTGSYEQYF.

J is TRBJ2-7 and V is TRBV11-2; 8 positions match TRBD1. Germline CDR1 is SGHAT and CDR2 is FQNNGV. V lost 1 base to trimming and J lost 3 bases; unmatched junction nucleotides: 8. There are 16 residues in the CDR3. CDR3: CASSLAGGTGVYEQYF. In DNA form, the CDR3 reads TGTGCCAGCAGCTTAGCTGGGGGGACAGGTGTCTACGAGCAGTACTTC. Full variable domain (remainder filled in from reference TRBV11-2 and TRBJ2-7): EAGVAQSPRYKIIEKRQSVAFWCNPISGHATLYWYQQILGQGPKLLIQFQNNGVVDDSQLPKDRFSAERLKGVDSTLKIQPAKLEDSAVYLCASSLAGGTGVYEQYFGPGTRLTVT.

The chain combines TRBV19 with TRBJ1-5; D might be TRBD1 (5 bases). Deletions cut 3 bases from V and 2 bases from J, with 14 bases between. Germline V gives CDR1 LNHDA, CDR2 SQIVND (reference sequence). This CDR3 has 16 amino acids. The CDR3 region is CASSMGRGRGNQPQHF. The CDR3 nucleotides are TGTGCCAGTAGTATGGGTAGGGGAAGAGGCAATCAGCCCCAGCATTTT.

The V and J genes are TRBV18 and TRBJ2-3, with D perhaps matching TRBD1 (6 bases). The length of the CDR3 is 14 residues. Germline CDR1 and CDR2: KGHSH and LQKENI. V gave up 3 bases and J gave up 3 bases, with 10 bases separating them. CDR3 in DNA: TGTGCCAGCTCACCGCCAGGACAGACAGATACGCAGTATTTT. It yields the protein CASSPPGQTDTQYF.

The gene calls are TRBV5-1 and TRBJ2-4; D perhaps matches TRBD2 (5 bases). CDR3 length equals 15 residues. Germline V lookup: CDR1 SGHRS, CDR2 YFSETQ. V shed 1 base and J shed 2 bases, with 10 bases lying between them. Here the CDR3 reads CASSLIGDPKNIQYF. CDR3 sequence (DNA): TGCGCCAGCAGCTTGATCGGGGATCCCAAAAACATTCAGTACTTC.

This chain connects TRBV9 to TRBJ2-7; 9 nucleotides agree with TRBD1. The CDR3 covers 15 residues. After removal of 3 bases from V and 4 bases from J, the junction contained 8 bases not matched to a gene. The germline CDR1 and CDR2 sequences are SGDLS and YYNGEE. CDR3 sequence reads: CASSAAGTGLYEQYF. The CDR3 DNA sequence: TGTGCCAGCAGCGCTGCCGGGACAGGGCTATACGAGCAGTACTTC.

Comment on this clone: In the same sample, other DNA sequences code for this CDR3. This chain links TRBV29-1 with TRBJ1-2, with 8 positions matching TRBD1. From germline, CDR1 is SQVTM and CDR2 ANQGSEA. This CDR3 has 13 amino acids. The V gene end was trimmed by 4 bases and the J gene end by 2 bases; junction bases not matched to a gene: 3. The DNA of the CDR3 is TGCAGCGTTGTGGGACAGGCCAACTATGGCTACACCTTC. This codes for CSVVGQANYGYTF.

CDR3 loop: CASSGIEGTSYNEQFF. CDR3 sequence (DNA): TGTGCCAGCAGTGGGATCGAGGGCACAAGCTACAATGAGCAGTTCTTC. The chain carries TRBV27 and TRBJ2-1, with D possibly TRBD2 on 5 matching bases. Per the germline V gene, CDR1 is MNHEY and CDR2 is SMNVEV (reference sequence). Trimming removed 5 bases at V and 3 bases at J, with 17 bases between. This CDR3 is built from 16 residues.

The chain uses TRBV6-1 and TRBJ1-6, with D tentatively TRBD1 (6 bases). The CDR3 is 14 residues long. V lost 3 bases and J lost 9, with 12 bases in between. Looked up from germline, CDR1 is MNHNS and CDR2 is SASEGT. CDR3 nucleotide sequence: TGTGCCAGCAGTGAGGTCAGAGGGGGTTCACCCCTCCACTTT. The encoded protein is CASSEVRGGSPLHF.

This chain connects TRBV30 to TRBJ2-7; 7 nucleotides line up with TRBD1. The CDR3 has 15 residues. J lost 3 bases, V lost 3 bases, and 11 bases had no gene match. Germline V gives CDR1 GTSNPN, CDR2 SVGIG (reference sequence). The CDR3 DNA follows: TGTGCCTGGAGCGCCAACTTAGGGGGCCTCTACGAGCAGTACTTC. As protein: CAWSANLGGLYEQYF.

The chain links TRBV30 to TRBJ1-1; D is uncertain. This CDR3 comprises 12 residues. In germline, CDR1 is GTSNPN, CDR2 SVGIG (reference sequence). The CDR3 nucleotides are TGTGCTCTTATTCGGGTGAACACTGAAGCTTTCTTT. Its protein product is CALIRVNTEAFF.

The CDR3 reads CASSLAAGAGANVLTF. Written as DNA, the CDR3 is TGCGCCAGCAGCTTGGCCGCAGGGGCAGGGGCCAACGTCCTGACTTTC. J is TRBJ2-6 and V is TRBV5-1; tentatively, D is TRBD1 (6 bases). Per germline, CDR1 SGHRS and CDR2 YFSETQ. V lost 0 bases and J 4 bases, leaving 11 bases between the germline ends. The CDR3 covers 16 residues.

This chain links TRBV5-5 with TRBJ1-2; D is undetermined. This CDR3 spans 15 amino acids. V shed 4 bases and J shed 4 bases, with 17 bases lying between them. From germline, CDR1 is SGHKS and CDR2 YYEKEE (reference sequence). As DNA, the CDR3 is TGTGCCAGCAGCCCGGGAGACGGAGGGAGCTATGGCTACACCTTC. It encodes CASSPGDGGSYGYTF.

The V call is TRBV2, the J call TRBJ2-3, with 9 bases identical to TRBD2. The germline gives CDR1 SNHLY, CDR2 FYNNEI. Trimming removed 8 bases from V and 6 bases from J; junction bases left unmatched: 21. The length of the CDR3 is 18 residues. As DNA, the CDR3 is TGTGCCAGCGGCGCTGGACTAGCGAGAGGGGGAGGGTCCGATACGCAGTATTTT. Its translation is CASGAGLARGGGSDTQYF.

Here the CDR3 reads CAISESGPGIAVDTQYF. CDR3 coding DNA: TGTGCCATCAGTGAGTCAGGTCCAGGTATTGCAGTAGATACGCAGTATTTT. V and J are TRBV10-3 and TRBJ2-3; D gene unclear. This CDR3 has 17 residues. Germline V CDR1 and CDR2: ENHRY, SYGVKD. The ends were cut back, 0 bases at V and 5 bases at J, with 18 bases in the middle.